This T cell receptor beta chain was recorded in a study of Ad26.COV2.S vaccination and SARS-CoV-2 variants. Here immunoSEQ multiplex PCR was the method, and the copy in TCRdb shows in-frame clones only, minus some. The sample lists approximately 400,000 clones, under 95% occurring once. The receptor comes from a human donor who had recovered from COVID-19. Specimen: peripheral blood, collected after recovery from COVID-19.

This chain's CDR3 is CSVGHDPGNTEAFF. DNA of the CDR3: TGCAGCGTTGGGCACGACCCTGGAAACACTGAAGCTTTCTTT. The V gene is TRBV29-1, the J gene TRBJ1-1; D is undetermined. Trimming removed 4 bases at V and 2 bases at J, with 14 bases between. Germline V CDR1 and CDR2: SQVTM, ANQGSEA. The CDR3 consists of 14 residues. Full variable domain (outside the CDR3, taken from reference TRBV29-1 and TRBJ1-1): SAVISQKPSRDICQRGTSLTIQCQVDSQVTMMFWYRQQPGQSLTLIATANQGSEATYESGFVIDKFPISRPNLTFSTLTVSNMSPEDSSIYLCSVGHDPGNTEAFFGQGTRLTVV.